Shown below are 11 T cell receptor beta chains from a single sample sequenced in a study of human T cells and chemical hapten exposure (dated by TCRdb to the early 2020s). The time point label on this specimen signifies: patch test 1, 2 weeks after DPC sensitization. Per the publication, the treatment or condition label means: therapeutic diphenylcyclopropenone sensitization with weekly scalp DPC. Libraries were made using RACE. The listed sequencing device is NextSeq 500. TCRdb reran the public reads through fastp at Q25 and MiXCR, keeping productive beta chains. Records with the same CDR3 protein are collapsed into one entry carrying the most frequent genes and DNA. The sample data list just under 350,000 distinct CDR3 sequences, and about 7% of these were observed just once. Around 8.4% of the sample goes to the ten largest clones. Sequencing used whole blood, obtained in connection with sensitization to the hapten diphenylcyclopropenone (DPC). The receptors come from a woman younger than 35 with alopecia areata. Some clones in this sample may be carry-over from other donors' samples.

This clonotype was picked up a small number of times. J is TRBJ2-3 and V is TRBV9; the D is unclear. Trimming pared 0 bases from V and 2 bases from J, leaving 7 bases between. The length of the CDR3 is 14 residues. The germline CDR1 and CDR2 sequences are SGDLS and YYNGEE. Written as DNA, the CDR3 is TGTGCCAGCAGCGTAGCGGCAATCACAGATACGCAGTATTTT. Translating it yields CASSVAAITDTQYF.

The chain couples TRBV6-2 or TRBV6-3 to TRBJ1-5; D unresolved. V lost 7 bases to trimming and J lost 3 bases, with 13 bases between them. The CDR3 sequence is 14 residues long. The germline gives CDR1 MNHEY, CDR2 SVGEGT. The CDR3 sequence: CASNGLAPNQPQHF. CDR3 in DNA: TGTGCCAGCAATGGCCTGGCCCCCAATCAGCCCCAGCATTTT.

This sequence joins TRBV7-3 and TRBJ1-2, with TRBD1 as a possible D gene (5 bases). The V and J ends lost 7 bases and 6 bases respectively, with 21 bases between them. This CDR3 has 15 amino acids. Germline V CDR1 and CDR2: SGHTA, FQGTGA. DNA of the CDR3: TGTGCCAGCACCCTGGGGGAGCAGATTAGCCATGGCTACACCTTC. As protein: CASTLGEQISHGYTF.

The table lists this clonotype with a few counts. J is TRBJ1-4 and V is TRBV3-1; D remains unclear. Trimming left V 1 base short and J 8 bases short, with 20 bases between. The CDR3 length is 17 residues. Germline values: CDR1 LGHDT, CDR2 YNNKEL (reference sequence). CDR3 residues: CASSQGTTQLKREKLFF. The CDR3 DNA follows: TGTGCCAGCAGCCAAGGGACCACACAGTTGAAGAGGGAAAAACTGTTTTTT.

This clonotype was observed many times. CDR3 nucleotide sequence: TGTGCCAGCAGACCACCCGTCTCTGGGGCCAACGTCCTGACTTTC. This sequence encodes CASRPPVSGANVLTF. The chain carries TRBV12-3 or TRBV12-4 and TRBJ2-6; D not certain. There are 15 residues in the CDR3. Trimming removed 6 bases at V and 0 bases at J, with 9 bases between.

The chain has TRBV19 and TRBJ1-1; D unresolved. Germline V lookup: CDR1 LNHDA, CDR2 SQIVND (reference sequence). V shed 2 bases and J shed 0 bases, with 7 bases lying between them. The CDR3 covers 14 residues. CDR3 DNA: TGTGCCAGTAGTATAAAGGGCGTGAACACTGAAGCTTTCTTT. It translates to CASSIKGVNTEAFF.

This clonotype is labeled medium-sized. V usage is TRBV4-3 and J usage is TRBJ2-7, with 7 bases identical to TRBD2. V was clipped by 2 bases and J by 1 base; unmatched bases: 5. The CDR3 consists of 15 residues. CDR1 LGHNA and CDR2 YSLEER come from the germline V gene. The CDR3 loop reads CASSQLADLSYEQYF. The CDR3 DNA is TGCGCCAGCAGCCAACTAGCGGACCTATCCTACGAGCAGTACTTC.

This clonotype occurred many times. The chain employs TRBV6-2 or TRBV6-3 and TRBJ2-6; TRBD1 matches at 10 bases. CDR3 length equals 20 residues. From germline, CDR1 is MNHEY and CDR2 SVGEGT. After removal of 1 base from V and 4 bases from J, the junction contained 13 bases not matched to a gene. As DNA, the CDR3 is TGTGCCAGCAGTTACTACGCACCCTCGACAGGGGGCGCGGGGGCCAACGTCCTGACTTTC. Translated: CASSYYAPSTGGAGANVLTF.

This clonotype was counted between two and nine times. The chain employs TRBV10-3 and TRBJ1-6; 7 bases are shared with TRBD1. The junction had 11 bases not matched to a gene; V was cut back by 8 bases and J by 4 bases. Germline V gene data show CDR1 as ENHRY and CDR2 as SYGVKD. The CDR3 contains 16 residues. This CDR3 reads CAIGGDSAAYNSPLHF. CDR3 nucleotide sequence: TGTGCCATCGGGGGGGACAGTGCTGCGTATAATTCACCCCTCCACTTT.

The V gene is TRBV20-1, the J gene TRBJ1-1; D uncertain. V dropped 8 bases and J dropped 9 bases, with 19 bases sitting between them. The CDR3 consists of 12 residues. CDR1 and CDR2 (germline): DFQATT, SNEGSKA (reference sequence). The CDR3: CSSRIGDGKAFF. CDR3 nucleotide sequence: TGCAGTTCTCGGATCGGTGACGGTAAAGCTTTCTTT.

This clonotype was seen ten or more times. CDR3: CASSQAETSNTGELFF. As DNA, the CDR3 is TGTGCCAGCAGCCAAGCCGAGACTTCGAACACCGGGGAGCTGTTTTTT. This rearrangement joins TRBV3-1 to TRBJ2-2; no clear D gene. The CDR3 has 16 residues. V dropped 1 base and J dropped 0 bases, with 9 bases sitting between them. Germline loops: CDR1 LGHDT, CDR2 YNNKEL (reference sequence).